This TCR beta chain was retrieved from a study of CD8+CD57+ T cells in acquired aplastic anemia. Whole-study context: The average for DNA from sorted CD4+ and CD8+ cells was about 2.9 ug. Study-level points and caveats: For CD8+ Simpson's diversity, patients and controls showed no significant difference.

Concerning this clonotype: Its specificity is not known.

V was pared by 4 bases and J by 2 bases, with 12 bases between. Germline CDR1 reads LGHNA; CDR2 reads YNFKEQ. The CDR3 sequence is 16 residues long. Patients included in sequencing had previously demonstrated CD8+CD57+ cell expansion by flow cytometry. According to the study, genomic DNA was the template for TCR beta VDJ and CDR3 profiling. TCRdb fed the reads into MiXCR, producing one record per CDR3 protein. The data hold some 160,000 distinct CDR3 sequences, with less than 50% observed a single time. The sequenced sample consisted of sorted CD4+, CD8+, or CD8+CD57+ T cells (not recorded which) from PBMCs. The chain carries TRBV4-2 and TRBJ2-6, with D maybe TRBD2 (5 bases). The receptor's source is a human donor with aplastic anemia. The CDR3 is CASSPKLGTGANVLTF. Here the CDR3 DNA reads TGTGCCAGCAGCCCGAAACTAGGTACTGGGGCCAACGTCCTGACTTTC.